The 31 T cell receptor beta chains listed next were all sequenced from one sample in a study of blood T cell repertoires in COVID-19. The assay was immunoSEQ multiplex PCR, and TCRdb's table has in-frame clones only and misses some. The data hold roughly 130,000 clones, with approximately 83% observed a single time. The specimen sequenced was peripheral blood. These receptors all stem from a woman at least 80 years old with acute or convalescent COVID-19.

This clone was observed a few times. This chain joins TRBV5-6 and TRBJ1-5; D is ambiguous. In germline, CDR1 is SGHDT, CDR2 YYEEEE. The CDR3 consists of 12 residues. The V gene lost 0 bases and the J gene lost 8 bases, with 6 bases spanning the gap. In DNA, the CDR3 is TGTGCCAGCAGCTTGGACGCAGAGCCCCAGCATTTT. Amino acid sequence: CASSLDAEPQHF.

This clone is a singleton in its sample. The rearrangement joins TRBV7-2 to TRBJ1-2; 7 positions agree with TRBD1. The CDR3 is 15 amino acids. Germline CDR1 reads SGHTA; CDR2 reads FQGNSA. V shed 5 bases and J 8 bases; nucleotides not matched to a gene: 14. The DNA of the CDR3 is TGTGCCAGCAGCCCCTCCCGGACAGGCTTGGGGGGCTACACCTTC. It specifies CASSPSRTGLGGYTF.

The chain combines TRBV12-3 or TRBV12-4 with TRBJ2-7, with D unresolved. V dropped 6 bases and J dropped 6 bases, with 12 bases sitting between them. This CDR3 is 12 amino acids long. The DNA of the CDR3 is TGTGCCAGCAGCCCCTTTGCCAGCGAGCAGTACTTC. It codes for CASSPFASEQYF.

The chain recombines TRBV11-2 with TRBJ2-3; D is undetermined. The CDR3 spans 14 residues. Trimming took 10 bases from V and 2 from J, leaving 16 bases between them. The V gene's germline CDR1 is SGHAT and CDR2 FQNNGV. CDR3 protein: CATTKSRFTDTQYF. The CDR3 nucleotides are TGTGCCACCACTAAGTCACGATTCACAGATACGCAGTATTTT.

This rearrangement joins TRBV5-5 to TRBJ1-5; 10 bases align to TRBD1. The V gene's germline CDR1 is SGHKS and CDR2 YYEKEE (reference sequence). The CDR3 contains 16 residues. V shed 0 bases and J 9 bases; nucleotides not matched to a gene: 9. DNA for the CDR3: TGTGCCAGCAGCTTGGACGACAGGGGGCGTACTCGGCCCCAGCATTTT. Protein: CASSLDDRGRTRPQHF.

The chain uses TRBV2 and TRBJ1-2; 7 bases are shared with TRBD1. The V and J ends lost 5 bases and 2 bases, in that order; junction bases with no gene match: 5. CDR1 is SNHLY and CDR2 is FYNNEI in the germline V gene. The CDR3 extends over 14 amino acids. The CDR3 DNA sequence: TGTGCCAGCAGTCCGACGACAGGGAACTATGGCTACACCTTC. Protein product: CASSPTTGNYGYTF.

For the CDR3, the DNA is TGCAGCGTTGAAGTGCCGGGGAAGACCCAGTACTTC. As protein: CSVEVPGKTQYF. The chain carries TRBV29-1 and TRBJ2-5; D perhaps matches TRBD2 (5 bases). CDR3 size: 12 residues. Trimming removed 1 base at V and 6 bases at J, with 9 bases between. From germline, CDR1 is SQVTM and CDR2 ANQGSEA.

A single count supports this clone. This rearrangement joins TRBV5-5 to TRBJ1-1; D not certain. With 1 base removed from V and 6 bases from J, the gap between germline ends came to 10 bases. CDR1 is SGHKS, CDR2 YYEKEE, per germline (reference sequence). CDR3 length: 13 residues. The CDR3 sequence is CASSLIVISEAFF. CDR3 nucleotides: TGTGCCAGCAGCTTGATAGTGATATCTGAAGCTTTCTTT.

In its sample, this clone was seen once. The genes are TRBV12-5 and TRBJ1-3; 9 bases align to TRBD1. The CDR3 runs 16 residues. The trim removed 6 bases at V and 1 base at J, leaving 7 bases unmatched. From germline, CDR1 is LGHNT and CDR2 FRNRAP. Here the CDR3 reads CASGGQGSFSGNTIYF. CDR3 nucleotide sequence: TGTGCTAGTGGCGGACAGGGGAGTTTTTCTGGAAACACCATATATTTT.

This clone has a handful of counts. This chain joins TRBV18 and TRBJ2-5, with D unclear. The CDR3 contains 14 residues. In germline, CDR1 is KGHSH, CDR2 LQKENI. The ends were cut back, 1 base at V and 2 bases at J, with 8 bases in the middle. The CDR3 DNA reads TGTGCCAGCTCACCACTTACAGTGCAAGAGACCCAGTACTTC. Residues: CASSPLTVQETQYF.

This clone has only one observation. The CDR3 loop is CASSGTPQRKETQYF. The CDR3 DNA is TGTGCCAGCAGCGGGACACCCCAAAGAAAAGAGACCCAGTACTTC. V usage is TRBV2 and J usage is TRBJ2-5, with D perhaps matching TRBD1 (6 bases). The length of the CDR3 is 15 residues. Trimming cost V 6 bases and J 3 bases, with 17 bases left between them. Germline CDR1 reads SNHLY; CDR2 reads FYNNEI.

The genes are TRBV29-1 and TRBJ2-2; 9 nucleotides line up with TRBD2. CDR1 and CDR2 from the germline V gene are SQVTM and ANQGSEA. Trimming cost V 6 bases and J 5 bases; bases outside gene matches: 16. The length of the CDR3 is 17 residues. CDR3 DNA: TGCAGCGTCCTCGCGGCAGCGGGGGGAATCTGGACCGGGGAGCTGTTTTTT. Amino acids: CSVLAAAGGIWTGELFF.

The V call is TRBV30, the J call TRBJ1-5; D gene ambiguous. The CDR3 contains 13 residues. Germline loops: CDR1 GTSNPN, CDR2 SVGIG (reference sequence). With 3 bases removed from V and 5 bases from J, the gap between germline ends came to 11 bases. The CDR3: CAWRSEVDQPQHF. CDR3 nucleotides: TGTGCCTGGAGATCAGAGGTCGATCAGCCCCAGCATTTT.

Here the CDR3 reads CATSVGPGSPLHF. The CDR3 DNA reads TGTGCCACCAGTGTTGGGCCAGGGTCACCCCTCCACTTT. V usage is TRBV24-1 and J usage is TRBJ1-6; the D gene is possibly TRBD1 (5 bases). CDR1 KGHDR and CDR2 SFDVKD come from the germline V gene. CDR3 length equals 13 residues. V was trimmed by 5 bases and J by 10 bases, leaving 11 bases between them.

The rearrangement uses TRBV7-8 and TRBJ1-1; no reliable D call. This CDR3 region has 14 residues. The germline gives CDR1 SGHVS, CDR2 FQNEAQ. The V gene lost 1 base and the J gene lost 2 bases, with 8 bases spanning the gap. The DNA of the CDR3 is TGTGCCAGCAGCTTAGTGTCGCGAAACACTGAAGCTTTCTTT. The encoded protein is CASSLVSRNTEAFF.

The chain employs TRBV5-1 and TRBJ2-1, with unresolved D. The CDR3 consists of 16 residues. V was trimmed by 4 bases and J by 1 base, leaving 15 bases between them. Germline-derived CDR1 and CDR2 are SGHRS and YFSETQ. The CDR3 DNA reads as TGCGCCAGCAGCGCACCACTCGCGGAGTCCTACAATGAGCAGTTCTTC. Its translation is CASSAPLAESYNEQFF.

V gene TRBV13 combines with J gene TRBJ1-2; 10 bases agree with TRBD1. Unmatched junction bases numbered 10, after V lost 5 bases and J lost 7 bases. In germline, CDR1 is PRHDT, CDR2 FYEKMQ (reference sequence). The CDR3 is 15 residues long. The CDR3 DNA follows: TGTGCCAGCAGCGTTCGTAAGACAGGGGGCAGTGGCTACACCTTC. It is translated as CASSVRKTGGSGYTF.

The V call is TRBV11-2, the J call TRBJ1-2, with D unclear. V lost 5 bases and J lost 4, with 8 bases in between. Per the germline V gene, CDR1 is SGHAT and CDR2 is FQNNGV. The CDR3 totals 12 residues. CDR3: CASSDRGYGYTF. CDR3 nucleotides: TGTGCCAGCAGCGACCGGGGCTATGGCTACACCTTC.

The CDR3 loop is CASSPGQREYETQYF. In nucleotides, the CDR3 is TGTGCCAGCAGCCCCGGACAAAGAGAGTACGAGACCCAGTACTTC. The chain recombines TRBV5-8 with TRBJ2-5, with D perhaps matching TRBD1 (5 bases). This CDR3 has 15 amino acids. CDR1 and CDR2 (germline): SGHTS, YDEGEE. V was cut by 4 bases and J by 5 bases, with 18 bases left in between.

The V gene is TRBV4-2, the J gene TRBJ2-7, with a weak D call TRBD1 (6 bases). V was pared by 1 base and J by 4 bases, with 14 bases between. The germline V gene encodes CDR1 LGHNA and CDR2 YNFKEQ. This CDR3 has 15 amino acids. CDR3 DNA sequence: TGTGCCAGCAGCCAAGTCGTGGACAGCACTTACGAGCAGTACTTC. It is translated as CASSQVVDSTYEQYF.

This rearrangement joins TRBV7-6 to TRBJ1-2; possibly TRBD1 for D (6 bases). Trimming shortened V by 4 bases and J by 3 bases, and 18 bases separated the two germline ends. Germline V gene sequence: CDR1 SGHVS, CDR2 FNYEAQ. The CDR3 spans 16 residues. CDR3 in amino acids: CASSSLSRGEDYGYTF. CDR3 DNA: TGTGCCAGCAGCTCCCTCAGCAGGGGCGAGGACTATGGCTACACCTTC.

This clone was seen once. The chain couples TRBV28 to TRBJ1-2, with D uncertain. V was clipped by 5 bases and J by 3 bases, with 4 bases between them. Germline CDR1 is MDHEN and CDR2 is SYDVKM. This CDR3 has 11 residues. The CDR3 nucleotides are TGTGCCAGCAGTCCTTACTATGGCTACACCTTC. It translates to CASSPYYGYTF.

This sequence joins TRBV14 and TRBJ2-5, with a weak D call TRBD2 (5 bases). There are 14 residues in the CDR3. Germline assignment: CDR1 SGHDN and CDR2 FVKESK. Trimming stripped 4 bases from V and 2 bases from J, with 11 bases between. This chain's CDR3 is CASSPRTGQETQYF. The CDR3 DNA reads TGTGCCAGCAGCCCGCGGACGGGGCAAGAGACCCAGTACTTC.

The V gene is TRBV7-3, the J gene TRBJ2-3; 10 positions match TRBD1. The junction had 3 bases not matched to a gene; V was cut back by 5 bases and J by 1 base. The CDR3 is made up of 15 amino acids. Germline V gene lookup returns CDR1 SGHTA and CDR2 FQGTGA. In DNA, the CDR3 is TGTGCCAGCAGCCATGGGACAGGGGGCACAGATACGCAGTATTTT. As protein: CASSHGTGGTDTQYF.

The V call is TRBV25-1, the J call TRBJ1-6; TRBD1 matches at 8 bases. The CDR3 has 14 residues. Germline CDR1 is MGHDK and CDR2 is SYGVNS. J lost 7 bases, V lost 4 bases, and 3 bases had no gene match. In nucleotides, the CDR3 is TGTGCCAGCAGTGTCAACAGGGGGAATTCACCCCTCCACTTT. It specifies CASSVNRGNSPLHF. The variable domain in full, with the rest retrieved from reference TRBV25-1 and TRBJ1-6, is EADIYQTPRYLVIGTGKKITLECSQTMGHDKMYWYQQDPGMELHLIHYSYGVNSTEKGDLSSESTVSRIRTEHFPLTLESARPSHTSQYLCASSVNRGNSPLHFGNGTRLTVT.

The chain couples TRBV5-1 to TRBJ1-2; TRBD1 might be the D (5 bases). This CDR3 has 16 residues. V was clipped by 3 bases and J by 4 bases, with 19 bases between them. CDR1 and CDR2 (germline): SGHRS, YFSETQ. CDR3 amino acids: CASSSELGRESYGYTF. In DNA, the CDR3 is TGCGCCAGCAGCTCGGAATTGGGCAGGGAAAGCTATGGCTACACCTTC. Variable domain in full (rest from reference TRBV5-1 and TRBJ1-2): KAGVTQTPRYLIKTRGQQVTLSCSPISGHRSVSWYQQTPGQGLQFLFEYFSETQRNKGNFPGRFSGRQFSNSRSEMNVSTLELGDSALYLCASSSELGRESYGYTFGSGTRLTVV.

The table lists this clone with a few counts. The genes are TRBV5-1 and TRBJ2-7; no clear D. The V end lost 0 bases, the J end lost 6 bases, and 13 bases lay between the germline ends. CDR1 and CDR2 (germline): SGHRS, YFSETQ. This CDR3 is built from 14 residues. The CDR3 protein is CASSLGRPSGEQYF. CDR3 bases: TGCGCCAGCAGCTTGGGTCGCCCGAGTGGCGAGCAGTACTTC.

This sequence joins TRBV7-8 and TRBJ1-1; maybe TRBD1 (5 bases). V was shortened by 2 bases and J by 10 bases, with 14 bases between the two germline ends. The CDR3 totals 13 residues. Germline V gene lookup returns CDR1 SGHVS and CDR2 FQNEAQ. This chain's CDR3 is CASSLSRGTSAFF. CDR3 nucleotide sequence: TGTGCCAGCAGCTTAAGCCGGGGGACGTCAGCTTTCTTT.

The rearrangement joins TRBV2 to TRBJ2-7; D gene unclear. CDR3 length: 11 amino acids. With 5 bases removed from V and 4 bases from J, the gap between germline ends came to 6 bases. Germline V lookup: CDR1 SNHLY, CDR2 FYNNEI. CDR3 protein: CASSLSYEQYF. The DNA of the CDR3 is TGTGCCAGCAGTCTGAGTTACGAGCAGTACTTC.

This sequence joins TRBV7-2 and TRBJ1-5; TRBD1 agrees at 7 bases. V dropped 5 bases and J dropped 6; count of bases not matched to a gene: 7. This CDR3 has 14 residues. From germline, CDR1 is SGHTA and CDR2 FQGNSA. The chain's CDR3 is CASSPGGSAQPQHF. CDR3 in DNA: TGTGCCAGCAGCCCAGGGGGGTCGGCTCAGCCCCAGCATTTT.

V is TRBV19 and J is TRBJ1-4; 9 nucleotides agree with TRBD1. This CDR3 is 14 amino acids long. Germline CDR1 LNHDA, CDR2 SQIVND (reference sequence). J lost 8 bases, V lost 4 bases, and 5 bases had no gene match. In DNA form, the CDR3 reads TGTGCCAGTAGTACCGGGACAGGGAAAGAAAAACTGTTTTTT. Protein: CASSTGTGKEKLFF. The full variable domain, in which reference TRBV19 and TRBJ1-4 provide the parts outside the CDR3, is DGGITQSPKYLFRKEGQNVTLSCEQNLNHDAMYWYRQDPGQGLRLIYYSQIVNDFQKGDIAEGYSVSREKKESFPLTVTSAQKNPTAFYLCASSTGTGKEKLFFGSGTQLSVL.